This T cell receptor (beta chain) was identified during a study of vaccination effects on CD4 cells after COVID-19. Expansion of antigen-specific CD4+ T cells with viral peptide pools was carried out by the ViraFEST assay before sequencing. When less than 12 days of culture had elapsed, CD4+ T cells were isolated. Participants received two doses of either the BNT162b2 or mRNA-1273 vaccine. Neither prior SARS-CoV-2 infection nor positive nucleocapsid antibodies were present in the vaccine recipients. IL-2 medium supplanted half the medium on days 3 and 7. Clones were read by immunoSEQ multiplex PCR, and TCRdb kept only the in-frame ones, dropping some. This table has 75,000 to 100,000 clones, roughly 80% appearing once. Points on this clone: Its target is not known.

The CDR3 contains 16 residues. Germline V gene data show CDR1 as MNHNS and CDR2 as SASEGT. V was cut by 0 bases and J by 0 bases, with 11 bases left in between. The gene calls are TRBV6-1 and TRBJ1-2; no firm D call. This sequence originates from a human donor who received a COVID-19 vaccine. Specimen: CD4+ T cells from PBMCs cultured with HCoV-OC43 spike peptides, collected after COVID-19 vaccination. Subset given: HCoV-OC43 spike overlapping peptide pool stimulation. In DNA, the CDR3 is TGTGCCAGCAGTGAAGCTATCGGGAGAGCTAACTATGGCTACACCTTC. It specifies CASSEAIGRANYGYTF.